One sample yielded the 10 T cell receptor beta chains listed below, sequenced in a study of blood T cell repertoires in COVID-19 (dated by TCRdb to 2018 to 2020). The library was built by means of the immunoSEQ multiplex PCR assay. This is the immuneACCESS table as TCRdb keeps it, with only in-frame sequences that have V and J called. A part of the clones is gone; compared with another copy, unresolved V genes explain less than half, and the rest is unexplained. The table for this sample lists around 140,000 clones; roughly 89% of them were counted only once. The ten largest clones represent roughly 18% of the sample. The sequenced material came from peripheral blood. The origin of the receptors is a man over 45 with active or convalescent COVID-19.

The chain has TRBV6-5 and TRBJ2-2; 8 bases map to TRBD2. The CDR3 extends over 14 amino acids. After removal of 3 bases from V and 6 bases from J, the junction contained 3 bases not matched to a gene. Germline lookup yields CDR1 MNHEY and CDR2 SVGAGI. CDR3 sequence (DNA): TGTGCCAGCAGTTATGGACTAGCCCCCGGGGAGCTGTTTTTT. This gives the protein CASSYGLAPGELFF.

The rearrangement joins TRBV9 to TRBJ1-3; D not resolved. Germline V gene data show CDR1 as SGDLS and CDR2 as YYNGEE. Trimming took 0 bases from V and 3 from J, leaving 7 bases between them. The CDR3 is 14 residues long. This CDR3 reads CASSVGRSGNTIYF. DNA for the CDR3: TGTGCCAGCAGCGTAGGTCGGAGTGGAAACACCATATATTTT. Variable domain in full (rest from reference TRBV9 and TRBJ1-3): DSGVTQTPKHLITATGQRVTLRCSPRSGDLSVYWYQQSLDQGLQFLIQYYNGEERAKGNILERFSAQQFPDLHSELNLSSLELGDSALYFCASSVGRSGNTIYFGEGSWLTVV.

V and J are TRBV10-3 and TRBJ1-1; TRBD1 matches at 8 bases. V lost 5 bases to trimming and J lost 3 bases; unmatched junction nucleotides: 11. This CDR3 comprises 16 residues. In germline, CDR1 is ENHRY, CDR2 SYGVKD. The DNA of the CDR3 is TGTGCCATCAGTTACCCGGACAGGGCAAGGGACACTGAAGCTTTCTTT. It codes for CAISYPDRARDTEAFF.

A remark on this clone: This CDR3 is also generated by other DNA sequences in the sample. The V and J genes are TRBV2 and TRBJ2-2, with a possible D match to TRBD1 (6 bases). V lost 6 bases and J lost 0, with 11 bases in between. This CDR3 is built from 15 residues. The V gene's germline CDR1 is SNHLY and CDR2 FYNNEI. CDR3 sequence reads: CASSGQSANTGELFF. The CDR3 DNA is TGTGCCAGCAGCGGACAGTCCGCGAACACCGGGGAGCTGTTTTTT.

The chain employs TRBV10-3 and TRBJ2-5; TRBD2 agrees at 7 bases. This CDR3 is built from 14 residues. Germline V gene lookup returns CDR1 ENHRY and CDR2 SYGVKD. V lost 6 bases, J lost 2 bases, and 6 bases stayed unmatched. CDR3 region: CAISQGLQQETQYF. The DNA of the CDR3 is TGTGCCATCAGCCAGGGACTACAACAAGAGACCCAGTACTTC.

V usage is TRBV12-5 and J usage is TRBJ2-2; 7 bases are shared with TRBD1. This CDR3 has 15 amino acids. The germline CDR1 and CDR2 sequences are LGHNT and FRNRAP. Trimming cost V 5 bases and J 2 bases; bases outside gene matches: 5. The CDR3 loop reads CASGPGQVNTGELFF. The CDR3 nucleotides read TGTGCTAGTGGTCCCGGACAGGTTAACACCGGGGAGCTGTTTTTT. The full variable domain, in which reference TRBV12-5 and TRBJ2-2 provide the parts outside the CDR3, is DARVTQTPRHKVTEMGQEVTMRCQPILGHNTVFWYRQTMMQGLELLAYFRNRAPLDDSGMPKDRFSAEMPDATLATLKIQPSEPRDSAVYFCASGPGQVNTGELFFGEGSRLTVL.

This clone showed up just a few times. The chain has TRBV19 and TRBJ2-2; D might be TRBD2 (5 bases). Looked up from germline, CDR1 is LNHDA and CDR2 is SQIVND (reference sequence). This CDR3 region has 15 residues. The V gene lost 10 bases and the J gene lost 1 base, with 16 bases spanning the gap. CDR3: CATEGASRNTGELFF. DNA for the CDR3: TGTGCCACCGAGGGAGCTAGCCGGAACACCGGGGAGCTGTTTTTT.

About this clone itself: A junction boundary mismatches the germline segment, possibly from a read error. The V and J genes are TRBV5-8 and TRBJ2-4; no reliable D call. The CDR3 is 8 residues long. Germline-derived CDR1 and CDR2 are SGHTS and YDEGEE. CDR3 in amino acids: CASKWANF. In DNA form, the CDR3 reads TGTGCCAGCAAGTGGGCCAACTTC.

J is TRBJ1-1 and V is TRBV19, with 10 bases fitting TRBD1. Germline V CDR1 and CDR2: LNHDA, SQIVND (reference sequence). J lost 1 base, V lost 6 bases, and 2 bases had no gene match. The CDR3 loop spans 14 amino acids. The CDR3 sequence: CASRTGGENTEAFF. The CDR3, as DNA: TGTGCCAGTAGGACAGGGGGCGAGAACACTGAAGCTTTCTTT.

The chain joins TRBV5-1 to TRBJ1-1; D remains unclear. Germline V gene lookup returns CDR1 SGHRS and CDR2 YFSETQ. The CDR3 spans 13 residues. Trimming left V 2 bases short and J 4 bases short, with 9 bases between. DNA of the CDR3: TGCGCCAGCAGCTTATCGGGTGTCACTGAAGCTTTCTTT. Protein sequence: CASSLSGVTEAFF.